The 10 T cell receptor beta chains given below trace back to one sample, sequenced in a study of blood T cell repertoires in COVID-19. Libraries were prepared by immunoSEQ multiplex PCR; TCRdb keeps only in-frame clonotypes and omits some of them. The sample carries 100,000 or so clones, 92% recorded once. What was sequenced was peripheral blood. The origin of the receptors is a woman in her sixties or seventies with active COVID-19.

This chain links TRBV9 with TRBJ2-3, with D perhaps TRBD1 (6 bases). Germline V CDR1 and CDR2: SGDLS, YYNGEE. V gave up 2 bases and J gave up 2 bases, with 15 bases separating them. This CDR3 has 16 residues. The CDR3 loop is CASSVWGREVTDTQYF. The CDR3 DNA follows: TGTGCCAGCAGCGTTTGGGGGCGCGAGGTCACAGATACGCAGTATTTT.

The V call is TRBV6-5, the J call TRBJ1-4, with 7 bases aligning to TRBD1. The germline V gene encodes CDR1 MNHEY and CDR2 SVGAGI. The CDR3 loop spans 14 amino acids. V lost 5 bases to trimming and J lost 8 bases; unmatched junction nucleotides: 8. In DNA form, the CDR3 reads TGTGCCAGCAGTCGTAGGGGGCGATGGGAAAAACTGTTTTTT. Residues: CASSRRGRWEKLFF.

CDR3 in amino acids: CASSDSGAGALYGYTF. In nucleotides, the CDR3 is TGTGCCAGCAGTGACAGCGGGGCAGGGGCCCTCTATGGCTACACCTTC. This chain connects TRBV6-4 to TRBJ1-2; D perhaps matches TRBD1 (6 bases). With 2 bases removed from V and 4 bases from J, the gap between germline ends came to 17 bases. This CDR3 has 16 amino acids. The germline V gene encodes CDR1 MRHNA and CDR2 SNTAGT.

J is TRBJ2-7 and V is TRBV3-1 (or the pseudogene TRBV3-2); D is unresolved. V was trimmed by 0 bases and J by 0 bases, leaving 12 bases between them. The CDR3 sequence is 16 residues long. Germline V lookup: CDR1 LGHDT, CDR2 YNNKEL (reference sequence). The DNA of the CDR3 is TGTGCCAGCAGCCAAGATCTAAACGAAATCTCCTACGAGCAGTACTTC. This encodes CASSQDLNEISYEQYF.

V is TRBV7-9 and J is TRBJ2-3; TRBD2 is a possible D gene (6 bases). Germline CDR1 SEHNR, CDR2 FQNEAQ (reference sequence). The length of the CDR3 is 18 residues. V lost 5 bases and J 2 bases, leaving 23 bases between the germline ends. The CDR3 DNA follows: TGTGCCAGCAGCCTTCCGGCGAGTTCGGGACTTCACACAGATACGCAGTATTTT. Protein product: CASSLPASSGLHTDTQYF.

This clone has only a few counts. The rearrangement uses TRBV19 and TRBJ1-4; D gene uncertain. The V and J ends lost 3 bases and 0 bases respectively, with 14 bases between them. Germline V CDR1 and CDR2: LNHDA, SQIVND (reference sequence). The CDR3 has 17 residues. The CDR3 loop reads CASSIFFQRPTNEKLFF. As DNA, the CDR3 is TGTGCCAGTAGTATCTTTTTCCAGCGCCCAACTAATGAAAAACTGTTTTTT.

The rearrangement links TRBV6-6 to TRBJ1-1, with a tentative D call TRBD1 (5 bases). Trimming pared 7 bases from V and 0 bases from J, leaving 24 bases between. Germline V CDR1 and CDR2: MNHNY, SVGAGI (reference sequence). The CDR3 has 18 amino acids. CDR3 loop: CASIQSTGLQLVNTEAFF. CDR3 in DNA: TGTGCCAGCATTCAATCTACAGGACTACAGTTGGTGAACACTGAAGCTTTCTTT.

The chain carries TRBV5-1 and TRBJ1-6; tentatively, D is TRBD1 (5 bases). V dropped 4 bases and J dropped 7 bases, with 18 bases sitting between them. The CDR3 is 16 residues long. The germline V gene has CDR1 SGHRS and CDR2 YFSETQ. The CDR3 loop reads CASSPKVGGANSPLHF. The CDR3 DNA is TGCGCCAGCAGCCCCAAGGTAGGAGGGGCGAATTCACCCCTCCACTTT.

The rearrangement uses TRBV10-2 and TRBJ2-5, with 7 bases matching TRBD2. CDR1 WSHSY and CDR2 SAAADI come from the germline V gene. V dropped 6 bases and J dropped 4; count of bases not matched to a gene: 8. The CDR3 length is 14 residues. The CDR3 DNA reads as TGCGCCAGCAGCATATCGACTAGCAGAGAGACCCAGTACTTC. Its protein is CASSISTSRETQYF.

The rearrangement uses TRBV5-1 and TRBJ2-5; the match to TRBD2 covers 7 bases. The CDR3 extends over 16 amino acids. J gave up 0 bases and V 0 bases, and 5 bases lay outside the gene matches. CDR1 SGHRS and CDR2 YFSETQ come from the germline V gene. The CDR3 bases are TGCGCCAGCAGCTTGGCGACTAGCTCTCACCAAGAGACCCAGTACTTC. It translates to CASSLATSSHQETQYF.